The clone carrying this T cell receptor beta chain was observed a handful of times. Antigen: not known. From germline, CDR1 is SEHNR and CDR2 FQNEAQ (reference sequence). Deletions cut 3 bases from V and 4 bases from J, with 13 bases between. The CDR3 runs to 15 residues. The data belong to a study of response to subunit inactivated influenza vaccine. Whole-study results and caveats: Authors suggested few new T cells are recruited by each seasonal influenza vaccination.

Each CDR3 protein is one row after TCRdb ran MiXCR on the RT-PCR reads. Of roughly 570,000 distinct CDR3 sequences listed, 11% to 15% are singletons. The chain couples TRBV7-9 to TRBJ2-4; TRBD2 is a possible D gene (6 bases). This receptor was obtained from a man aged 45 to 65 who received an inactivated influenza vaccine. Material: PBMCs from blood, obtained about 11 days after vaccination. The CDR3 DNA sequence: TGTGCCAGCAGCTTGGTCGGGAGTCGGAAAAACATTCAGTACTTC. This sequence encodes CASSLVGSRKNIQYF.